Following are 13 T cell receptor beta chains from one sample sequenced in a study of blood T cell repertoires in COVID-19. The method was immunoSEQ multiplex PCR; TCRdb's version includes in-frame clones alone and lacks a portion of them. The sample lists 200,000 to 300,000 clones; around four fifths were seen once. The sample was peripheral blood. Receptor source: a woman aged 60-75 years with active or convalescent COVID-19.

Here the CDR3 reads CASSVQGYYSNQPQHF. In DNA form, the CDR3 reads TGTGCCAGTAGTGTACAGGGATACTATAGCAATCAGCCCCAGCATTTT. The V and J genes are TRBV19 and TRBJ1-5; D perhaps matches TRBD1 (6 bases). The CDR3 covers 16 residues. The germline gives CDR1 LNHDA, CDR2 SQIVND (reference sequence). V was trimmed by 5 bases and J by 0 bases, leaving 14 bases between them.

The V gene is TRBV5-1, the J gene TRBJ2-7; D is possibly TRBD2 (5 bases). V lost 4 bases to trimming and J lost 4 bases, with 9 bases between them. The CDR3 is 12 residues long. CDR1 is SGHRS and CDR2 is YFSETQ in the germline V gene. CDR3 nucleotides: TGCGCCAGCAGCCTTTCGGGGTACGAGCAGTACTTC. It codes for CASSLSGYEQYF.

The chain joins TRBV27 to TRBJ1-6, with TRBD1 matching over 9 bases. J lost 7 bases, V lost 8 bases, and 6 bases had no gene match. In germline, CDR1 is MNHEY, CDR2 SMNVEV (reference sequence). This CDR3 is built from 14 residues. CDR3 in DNA: TGTGCCAGCGGACCCGGGACAGGGAATTCACCCCTCCACTTT. Protein: CASGPGTGNSPLHF.

This sequence joins TRBV11-1 and TRBJ2-4, with 8 bases identical to TRBD1. This CDR3 contains 15 residues. Germline CDR1 is SGHAT and CDR2 is FQDESV (reference sequence). The trim removed 7 bases at V and 0 bases at J, leaving 5 bases unmatched. For the CDR3, the DNA is TGTGCCAGCAACGACAGGGGAGCAGCCAAAAACATTCAGTACTTC. Its protein product is CASNDRGAAKNIQYF.

This chain connects TRBV7-8 to TRBJ2-7; D perhaps matches TRBD2 (5 bases). The germline V gene has CDR1 SGHVS and CDR2 FQNEAQ. The CDR3 length is 15 residues. Trimming cost V 1 base and J 1 base, with 11 bases left between them. CDR3 in DNA: TGTGCCAGCAGCTTAGTCGGGGTGGGATCCTACGAGCAGTACTTC. It specifies CASSLVGVGSYEQYF.

The chain joins TRBV9 to TRBJ1-2; a possible D gene is TRBD1 (6 bases). Trimming stripped 6 bases from V and 7 bases from J, with 22 bases between. This CDR3 comprises 15 residues. The germline V gene encodes CDR1 SGDLS and CDR2 YYNGEE. CDR3 sequence (DNA): TGTGCCAGCAAGGGGGGGACATCCTCTATGGCTGGCTACACCTTC. Residues: CASKGGTSSMAGYTF.

The chain has TRBV28 and TRBJ1-1; TRBD1 is a possible D gene (5 bases). Trimming shortened V by 3 bases and J by 5 bases, and 10 bases separated the two germline ends. The CDR3 runs 13 residues. Germline assignment: CDR1 MDHEN and CDR2 SYDVKM. The CDR3 loop is CASSFPGRTEAFF. The CDR3 DNA reads TGTGCCAGCAGTTTCCCAGGGAGGACTGAAGCTTTCTTT.

The V and J genes are TRBV5-1 and TRBJ1-4; 8 positions agree with TRBD1. V was clipped by 4 bases and J by 7 bases; unmatched bases: 9. Germline V gene data show CDR1 as SGHRS and CDR2 as YFSETQ. CDR3 length: 15 amino acids. The CDR3 sequence is CASSVIRGQGEKLFF. The CDR3 DNA reads as TGCGCCAGCAGCGTGATCAGGGGGCAGGGTGAAAAACTGTTTTTT.

V is TRBV10-3 and J is TRBJ1-1; 7 nucleotides align to TRBD1. The CDR3 has 18 residues. Trimming at V came to 0 bases and at J to 3 bases, leaving 13 bases not matched to a gene. Per germline, CDR1 ENHRY and CDR2 SYGVKD. DNA for the CDR3: TGTGCCATCAGTGAGTCGGAGGGGGCGAAGTACTTTGACACTGAAGCTTTCTTT. Its translation is CAISESEGAKYFDTEAFF.

J is TRBJ1-6 and V is TRBV6-5; the D is unclear. V was trimmed by 4 bases and J by 10 bases, leaving 8 bases between them. CDR3 length equals 12 residues. Germline lookup yields CDR1 MNHEY and CDR2 SVGAGI. The CDR3 DNA is TGTGCCAGCAGTTCATACAGCTCACCCCTCCACTTT. It specifies CASSSYSSPLHF.

This chain connects TRBV29-1 to TRBJ2-7; 7 nucleotides align to TRBD2. This CDR3 contains 14 residues. The germline V gene has CDR1 SQVTM and CDR2 ANQGSEA. The trim removed 6 bases at V and 2 bases at J, leaving 10 bases unmatched. CDR3 bases: TGCAGCGTACTAGGCGGGAGTTCACCCTACGAGCAGTACTTC. Encoded protein: CSVLGGSSPYEQYF.

The V and J genes are TRBV9 and TRBJ2-1, with unresolved D. The V gene's germline CDR1 is SGDLS and CDR2 YYNGEE. The CDR3 runs to 13 residues. Trimming removed 3 bases at V and 9 bases at J, with 13 bases between. The CDR3 coding sequence is TGTGCCAGCAGCGCCCGCTCCCCGGGTGAGCAGTTCTTC. It encodes CASSARSPGEQFF.

V gene TRBV7-8 combines with J gene TRBJ2-7; 9 bases are a match to TRBD1. The CDR3 totals 13 residues. Trimming at V came to 6 bases and at J to 3 bases, leaving 3 bases not matched to a gene. CDR1 is SGHVS and CDR2 is FQNEAQ in the germline V gene. Here the CDR3 DNA reads TGTGCCAGCAGATGGGACAGGGTCTACGAGCAGTACGTC. As protein: CASRWDRVYEQYV.